This T cell receptor (beta chain) was captured in a study of CD8 T cells in cerebrospinal fluid in Alzheimer's disease. This clonotype shows up as medium-sized by frequency. TCRdb reanalyzed the 10x single-cell sequencing reads, giving one entry per CDR3 protein sequence and no DNA. Its listing shows hundreds of distinct CDR3 sequences. The V gene's germline CDR1 is MNHEY and CDR2 SVGEGT. This CDR3 spans 13 amino acids. This clonotype was obtained from a human donor with Parkinson's disease. Sequencing was carried out using cerebrospinal fluid. This sequence joins TRBV6-2 or TRBV6-3 and TRBJ2-1; checking the TCRdb D call of TRBD2 is not possible without DNA. The CDR3 loop reads CASEAGGGYEQFF.